The TCR beta chain described here comes from a study of shared clonotypes between healthy human individuals. Study-wide context: CD4 naive and CD4 memory each took three plates per donor, while CD8 naive took two and CD8 memory one.

TCRdb's table, derived via immunoSEQ multiplex PCR, lists solely in-frame clones and lacks some. The sample lists some 2.1 million clones; just over 90% were seen once. This CDR3 has 12 amino acids. Naive CD8 cells lacked CD45RO, underwent positive selection for CCR7 and left out terminally differentiated effector memory CD45RA+ cells. The TCR originated in a man in his late teens or twenties in good health. Some clones in this sample may be carry-over from other donors' samples. Material: naive CD8+ T cells from PBMCs. The chain carries TRBV12-2 and TRBJ1-5. TRBV12-2 counts as a pseudogene. CDR3 bases: TGTGCAAGTCGCTTAGGTTCAAGGCCCCAGCATTTT. Encoded protein: CASRLGSRPQHF.